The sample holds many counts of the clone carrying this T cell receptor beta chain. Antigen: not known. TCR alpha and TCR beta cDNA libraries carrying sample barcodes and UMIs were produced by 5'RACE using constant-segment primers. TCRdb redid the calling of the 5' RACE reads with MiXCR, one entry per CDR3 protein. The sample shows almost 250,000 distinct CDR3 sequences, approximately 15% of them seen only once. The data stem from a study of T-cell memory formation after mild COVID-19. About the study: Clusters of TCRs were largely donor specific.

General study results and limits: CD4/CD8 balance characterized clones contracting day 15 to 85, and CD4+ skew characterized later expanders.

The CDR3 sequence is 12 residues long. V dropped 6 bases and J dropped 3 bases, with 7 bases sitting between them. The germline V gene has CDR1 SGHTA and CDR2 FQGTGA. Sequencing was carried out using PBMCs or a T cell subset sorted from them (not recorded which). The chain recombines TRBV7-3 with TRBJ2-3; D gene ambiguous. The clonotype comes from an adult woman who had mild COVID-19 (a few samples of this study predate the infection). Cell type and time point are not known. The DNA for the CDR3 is TGTGCCAGCAGTCAGCTGACAGATACGCAGTATTTT. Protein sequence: CASSQLTDTQYF.